This TCR beta chain was identified during a study of cytomegalovirus exposure and HLA in healthy donors. Study-level information: Out of about 180 million T cells, an earlier analysis found around 120 million unique TCR beta sequences in total.

The PCR had 60 Vbeta and 13 Jbeta primers. Sequencing used immunoSEQ multiplex PCR; TCRdb keeps in-frame clones, though not all of them. The repertoire holds 130,000 to 150,000 clones, with around 80% as singletons. This CDR3 spans 11 amino acids. Germline assignment: CDR1 SQVTM and CDR2 ANQGSEA. The specimen was PBMCs. V is TRBV29-1 and J is TRBJ2-5; no definite D call. The DNA end is more similar to TRBJ2-7, so the J call may be wrong. This clonotype originated in a man aged 40-49 years in good health and CMV-seropositive. The CDR3, as DNA: TGCAGCGTTGTAGGAGATTACGAGCAGTACTTC. Translated, it gives CSVVGDYEQYF.